This is a list of T cell receptor beta chains from one sample in a study of shared clonotypes between healthy human individuals. The data were produced by immunoSEQ multiplex PCR, yet TCRdb's version contains in-frame clones alone and is incomplete. The sample lists roughly 2.2 million clones; about 92% were seen once. Sequencing was carried out using naive CD4+ T cells from PBMCs. The receptors were gathered from a man in his late teens or twenties in good health. Some clones in this sample may be carry-over from other donors' samples. Both conserved end residues are trimmed from each CDR3. The order of the fields is J gene, CDR3 length, V gene, CDR3 protein.

TRBJ2-1	13	TRBV28	ASSSAGTSDNEQF
TRBJ1-1	16	TRBV2	ASRLRTGGFSTNTEAF
TRBJ2-5	10	TRBV7-9	ASSEHQETQY
TRBJ1-5	13	TRBV4-2	ASSGQGSGDQPQH
TRBJ1-4	15	TRBV6-1	ASSERVGAVRHEKLF
TRBJ2-3	12	TRBV5-4	ASSSAREPIRKY
TRBJ1-5	13	TRBV6-1	ASSEALTGAQPQH
TRBJ1-1	11	TRBV7-9	ASSLGGGTEAF
TRBJ2-1	14	TRBV2	ASSVGLAGGVNEQF
TRBJ1-2	12	TRBV5-1	ASSLIASNYGYT
TRBJ2-3	10	TRBV6-5	ASSSAPDTQY
TRBJ1-3	15	TRBV9	ASSVARERGTGNTIY
TRBJ2-3	13	TRBV11-2	ASSLVLAGRDTQY
TRBJ2-7	11	TRBV28	ASRGGSRYEQY
TRBJ2-7	11	TRBV6-4	ASSEVRGAQQY
TRBJ2-1	15	TRBV5-1	ASSGAITSGKYNEQF
TRBJ2-1	13	TRBV5-1	ASSLLPGSSSEQF
TRBJ2-3	17	TRBV7-3	ASSLSLSPGLPPPDTQY
TRBJ2-5	9	TRBV6-6	ASMGKQTQY
TRBJ1-2	14	TRBV7-9	ASSRWTGDLGYGYT
TRBJ1-1	11	TRBV19	ASSIEGYTEAF
TRBJ1-5	14	TRBV4-2	ASSPRPGQGDQPQH
TRBJ2-1	14	TRBV28	ASSLLGQGDYNEQF
TRBJ1-2	15	TRBV29-1	SVASPGQPGVGVGYT
TRBJ2-1	13	TRBV10-3	AIRNTSGTYNEQF
TRBJ2-2	13	TRBV9	ASSVVSANTGELF
TRBJ2-3	10	TRBV13	ASSPNTDTQY
TRBJ1-2	13	TRBV12-5	ASARTTGVNYGYT
TRBJ1-2	10	TRBV28	ASSRRGYGYT
TRBJ2-3	12	TRBV4-1	ASMGRSSTDTQY